The entry below describes one T cell receptor (beta chain). The sample belongs to a study of blood T cell repertoires in COVID-19. Overall study context: Donors in the United States, Italy and Spain gave samples during acute or convalescent COVID-19. PBMCs, B-cell-depleted T cells, or T cells were the source of the cDNA or gDNA that made up the material.

Per the original methods: Using reference gene primer amplification, nucleated cell counts were estimated. Assay used: immunoSEQ multiplex PCR; TCRdb lists only in-frame clones, some missing. The V and J calls and clone size come from that table; D and trimming were worked out from the DNA. This sample has more than 90,000 clones, with roughly 80% found just once. This CDR3 has 17 residues. V gave up 0 bases and J gave up 2 bases; unmatched junction bases: 7. CDR1 and CDR2 from the germline V gene are LGHDT and YNNKEL (reference sequence). This chain connects TRBV3-1 (or the pseudogene TRBV3-2) to TRBJ2-3; 8 positions agree with TRBD2. The sequence derives from a man aged 70-80 years with acute or convalescent COVID-19. Input material: peripheral blood. For the CDR3, the DNA is TGTGCCAGCAGCCAAGATTTCCTAGCGGGTCCCACAGATACGCAGTATTTT. It translates to CASSQDFLAGPTDTQYF.